This T cell receptor beta chain was retrieved from a study of blood T cell repertoires in COVID-19. A few counts support this clone. Here immunoSEQ multiplex PCR was the method, and the copy in TCRdb shows in-frame clones only, minus some. The sample carries about 110,000 clones, around 82% recorded once. Sequencing input: peripheral blood. The TCR comes from a human donor in a cohort sampled during active or convalescent COVID-19.

The CDR3 loop is CASSLVGGVSNEQFF. The CDR3 region has the DNA TGTGCCAGCAGCTTGGTCGGGGGAGTAAGTAATGAGCAGTTCTTC. The chain links TRBV5-8 to TRBJ2-1, with D maybe TRBD2 (6 bases). V was pared by 0 bases and J by 7 bases, with 14 bases between. The CDR3 has 15 residues. Germline V gene sequence: CDR1 SGHTS, CDR2 YDEGEE.